Below are 24 T cell receptor beta chains sequenced from a single sample in a study of CD8 T cells in ankylosing spondylitis. TCRdb re-derived calls from the 5' RACE reads in MiXCR, one entry per CDR3 protein. The repertoire holds about 260,000 distinct CDR3 sequences, about 20% seen once, with about 8% in the top ten. Sequencing input: blood, either unsorted or a sorted T cell fraction (not recorded which). The source of these receptors is a male donor with ankylosing spondylitis or in good health (not recorded which).

This chain uses TRBV18 with TRBJ2-1; D not certain. Trimming removed 1 base at V and 9 bases at J, with 10 bases between. The CDR3 length is 13 residues. Germline assignment: CDR1 KGHSH and CDR2 LQKENI. The CDR3 region has the DNA TGTGCCAGCTCACCACAAGGTACTACTGAGCAGTTCTTC. Encoded protein: CASSPQGTTEQFF. The full variable domain, its missing parts supplied by reference TRBV18 and TRBJ2-1, is NAGVMQNPRHLVRRRGQEARLRCSPMKGHSHVYWYRQLPEEGLKFMVYLQKENIIDESGMPKERFSAEFPKEGPSILRIQQVVRGDSAAYFCASSPQGTTEQFFGPGTRLTVL.

This clonotype was seen a handful of times. The chain couples TRBV29-1 to TRBJ2-3; TRBD2 might be the D (6 bases). The CDR3 runs 15 residues. Trimming removed 7 bases from V and 3 bases from J, with 20 bases in between. Germline V CDR1 and CDR2: SQVTM, ANQGSEA. DNA of the CDR3: TGCAGCGGTGGAGCTCGTGCGGGGTTGACAGATACGCAGTATTTT. Its translation: CSGGARAGLTDTQYF.

This clonotype was observed once. This rearrangement joins TRBV28 to TRBJ2-1, with a possible D match to TRBD2 (5 bases). Looked up from germline, CDR1 is MDHEN and CDR2 is SYDVKM. The CDR3 runs 17 residues. Between the trimmed V and J ends, which lost 4 bases and 7 bases, there was a span of 23 bases. The CDR3 nucleotides are TGTGCCAGCAGTTCCCTATATAGCGACTTGGCTTGGAATGAGCAGTTCTTC. It codes for CASSSLYSDLAWNEQFF.

In this sample, this clonotype turned up many times. DNA of the CDR3: TGCAGCGCAACCGTCAGGGTAGGGAACACTGAAGCTTTCTTT. It yields the protein CSATVRVGNTEAFF. The chain links TRBV29-1 to TRBJ1-1; possibly TRBD1 for D (5 bases). Germline CDR1 reads SQVTM; CDR2 reads ANQGSEA. The CDR3 contains 14 residues. V gave up 7 bases and J gave up 1 base, with 16 bases separating them.

V gene TRBV20-1 combines with J gene TRBJ2-5; weak D call: TRBD2 (5 bases). Germline V lookup: CDR1 DFQATT, CDR2 SNEGSKA (reference sequence). V was cut by 0 bases and J by 2 bases, with 13 bases left in between. CDR3 length equals 15 residues. The CDR3 loop is CSAREPQRNQETQYF. The CDR3 nucleotides read TGCAGTGCTAGAGAGCCACAGCGGAATCAAGAGACCCAGTACTTC.

This clonotype was detected many times. This sequence joins TRBV29-1 and TRBJ2-2, with TRBD2 matching 10 bases. V lost 7 bases to trimming and J lost 1 base; unmatched junction nucleotides: 9. The CDR3 consists of 16 residues. CDR1 and CDR2 (germline): SQVTM, ANQGSEA. The chain's CDR3 is CSAGGGLAQNTGELFF. In DNA form, the CDR3 reads TGCAGCGCCGGGGGGGGACTAGCGCAGAACACCGGGGAGCTGTTTTTT.

The sample holds a few counts of this clonotype. The gene calls are TRBV4-1 and TRBJ1-5, with D perhaps matching TRBD1 (5 bases). There are 16 residues in the CDR3. Trimming took 4 bases from V and 2 from J, leaving 15 bases between them. The germline gives CDR1 MGHRA, CDR2 YSYEKL. CDR3 in DNA: TGCGCCAGCAGCCTGGGGTGGGGCGGCGGCAATCAGCCCCAGCATTTT. This gives the protein CASSLGWGGGNQPQHF.

On this clonotype itself: A much larger clone sits a single nucleotide away, making a read error possible. CDR3 loop: CSARNPGVLAALTDTQYF. In DNA form, the CDR3 reads TGCAGTGCCCGAAACCCCGGGGTGCTAGCGGCCCTCACAGATACGCAGTATTTT. The V gene is TRBV20-1, the J gene TRBJ2-3; TRBD2 aligns across 7 bases. CDR1 is DFQATT and CDR2 is SNEGSKA in the germline V gene (reference sequence). V shed 6 bases, J shed 2 bases, and the junction held 20 bases outside the gene matches. The CDR3 spans 18 residues.

This chain joins TRBV6-1 and TRBJ2-1; TRBD1 matches 11 bases. The germline CDR1 and CDR2 sequences are MNHNS and SASEGT. J gave up 6 bases and V 6 bases, and 10 bases lay outside the gene matches. CDR3 size: 16 residues. CDR3: CASSPAGTGGGNEQFF. The CDR3 DNA sequence: TGTGCCAGCAGCCCCGCCGGGACAGGGGGTGGCAATGAGCAGTTCTTC.

The chain links TRBV4-2 to TRBJ1-1, with 9 bases lining up with TRBD1. The CDR3 contains 16 residues. V shed 1 base and J 2 bases; nucleotides not matched to a gene: 5. Germline assignment: CDR1 LGHNA and CDR2 YNFKEQ. The CDR3 coding sequence is TGTGCCAGCAGCCAAGGAGGACAGGGGAGAAACACTGAAGCTTTCTTT. Amino acid sequence: CASSQGGQGRNTEAFF.

V is TRBV28 and J is TRBJ2-3; a weak D match, TRBD1 (6 bases). The germline V gene has CDR1 MDHEN and CDR2 SYDVKM. The germline V and J ends were trimmed by 5 bases and 4 bases, with 16 bases remaining between them. The CDR3 covers 15 residues. CDR3 loop: CASSGNRVRPDTQYF. The CDR3 region has the DNA TGTGCCAGCAGTGGGAACAGGGTGAGGCCAGATACGCAGTATTTT. The variable domain in full, completed from reference TRBV28 and TRBJ2-3, reads DVKVTQSSRYLVKRTGEKVFLECVQDMDHENMFWYRQDPGLGLRLIYFSYDVKMKEKGDIPEGYSVSREKKERFSLILESASTNQTSMYLCASSGNRVRPDTQYFGPGTRLTVL.

This chain links TRBV20-1 with TRBJ2-1; D possibly corresponds to TRBD1 (6 bases). The length of the CDR3 is 15 residues. The V end was cut by 3 bases, the J end by 5 bases, with 17 bases between. Germline V gene sequence: CDR1 DFQATT, CDR2 SNEGSKA (reference sequence). As DNA, the CDR3 is TGCAGTGCTAGCCCAGTTGTGGGGGCCAACAATGAGCAGTTCTTC. This sequence encodes CSASPVVGANNEQFF.

This clonotype was counted ten times or more. V gene TRBV12-3 or TRBV12-4 combines with J gene TRBJ2-4; 10 positions agree with TRBD1. The length of the CDR3 is 14 residues. The J segment lost 6 bases and the V segment lost 4 bases, leaving 3 bases of the junction unmatched. This chain's CDR3 is CASSSRDRGNIQYF. The CDR3 coding sequence is TGTGCCAGCAGTTCCCGGGACAGGGGAAACATTCAGTACTTC.

V usage is TRBV20-1 and J usage is TRBJ1-6; 8 bases line up with TRBD1. The V gene's germline CDR1 is DFQATT and CDR2 SNEGSKA (reference sequence). This CDR3 is 14 amino acids long. V lost 2 bases and J lost 9; bases outside the gene matches: 6. This CDR3 is CSARPGGHSSPLHF. The CDR3 DNA reads TGCAGTGCTAGACCAGGGGGCCATAGTTCACCCCTCCACTTT.

This clonotype showed up just a few times. The gene calls are TRBV29-1 and TRBJ2-5, with 8 bases lining up with TRBD2. CDR1 is SQVTM and CDR2 is ANQGSEA in the germline V gene. CDR3 size: 13 residues. Germline trimming cut 7 bases from V and 5 bases from J; bases unmatched to any gene: 9. CDR3 bases: TGCAGCGCCCGAGCGGGAGCGGGTGAGACCCAGTACTTC. Translated: CSARAGAGETQYF.

The rearrangement joins TRBV14 to TRBJ1-1, with a weak D call TRBD1 (6 bases). In germline, CDR1 is SGHDN, CDR2 FVKESK. V gave up 1 base and J gave up 1 base, with 19 bases separating them. CDR3 length equals 18 residues. CDR3: CASSQGWGRPRENTEAFF. Written as DNA, the CDR3 is TGTGCCAGCAGCCAAGGTTGGGGGCGTCCGCGAGAGAACACTGAAGCTTTCTTT.

J is TRBJ2-5 and V is TRBV20-1; a weak D match, TRBD2 (5 bases). The ends were cut back, 0 bases at V and 7 bases at J, with 15 bases in the middle. The length of the CDR3 is 14 residues. Germline CDR1 and CDR2: DFQATT and SNEGSKA (reference sequence). CDR3: CSARDLYLAGTQYF. In DNA form, the CDR3 reads TGCAGTGCTAGAGATCTCTACCTAGCTGGGACCCAGTACTTC.

This chain joins TRBV3-1 and TRBJ1-1; D ambiguous. The length of the CDR3 is 14 residues. V was trimmed by 4 bases and J by 5 bases, leaving 14 bases between them. Germline V gene data show CDR1 as LGHDT and CDR2 as YNNKEL (reference sequence). CDR3 amino acids: CASSPKSQVTEAFF. The CDR3, as DNA: TGTGCCAGCAGCCCGAAATCCCAGGTAACTGAAGCTTTCTTT.

The chain has TRBV12-3 or TRBV12-4 and TRBJ1-6, with D maybe TRBD1 (6 bases). This CDR3 is built from 15 residues. Deletions cut 5 bases from V and 6 bases from J, with 14 bases between. CDR3 sequence reads: CASSPQEGVNSPLHF. The CDR3 DNA sequence: TGTGCCAGCAGTCCCCAGGAGGGGGTTAATTCACCCCTCCACTTT.

The gene calls are TRBV7-9 and TRBJ2-4; D remains unclear. From germline, CDR1 is SEHNR and CDR2 FQNEAQ (reference sequence). This CDR3 region has 15 residues. Trimming stripped 3 bases from V and 2 bases from J, with 11 bases between. The CDR3 DNA follows: TGTGCCAGCAGCTTCCAGGAGAGTACCAAAAACATTCAGTACTTC. Residues: CASSFQESTKNIQYF. Combining the CDR3 with reference TRBV7-9 and TRBJ2-4 gives the whole variable domain DTGVSQNPRHKITKRGQNVTFRCDPISEHNRLYWYRQTLGQGPEFLTYFQNEAQLEKSRLLSDRFSAERPKGSFSTLEIQRTEQGDSAMYLCASSFQESTKNIQYFGAGTRLSVL.

V gene TRBV25-1 combines with J gene TRBJ2-1, with D possibly matching TRBD1 (6 bases). This CDR3 has 15 amino acids. V shed 5 bases and J shed 0 bases, with 11 bases lying between them. The V gene's germline CDR1 is MGHDK and CDR2 SYGVNS. CDR3 in amino acids: CASSRDTPSYNEQFF. CDR3 DNA sequence: TGTGCCAGCAGTCGGGACACCCCCTCCTACAATGAGCAGTTCTTC.

The chain has TRBV12-3 or TRBV12-4 and TRBJ1-3; no clear D. Trimming removed 5 bases from V and 3 bases from J, with 5 bases in between. The CDR3 runs to 12 residues. The CDR3: CASSRGGNTIYF. The DNA of the CDR3 is TGTGCCAGCAGTCGCGGTGGAAACACCATATATTTT.

The V gene is TRBV18, the J gene TRBJ2-3; possibly TRBD1 for D (6 bases). The CDR3 totals 15 residues. Germline V gene sequence: CDR1 KGHSH, CDR2 LQKENI. V lost 3 bases to trimming and J lost 1 base, with 11 bases between them. CDR3 amino acids: CASSPSTGRTDTQYF. The CDR3 DNA sequence: TGTGCCAGCTCACCGAGTACAGGGCGCACAGATACGCAGTATTTT.

This clonotype was detected ten times or more. The chain uses TRBV29-1 and TRBJ1-1; maybe TRBD1 (6 bases). The CDR3 runs 11 residues. The germline V gene encodes CDR1 SQVTM and CDR2 ANQGSEA. CDR3: CTYDRGALAFF. For the CDR3, the DNA is TGCACCTATGATCGGGGGGCGTTGGCTTTCTTT.